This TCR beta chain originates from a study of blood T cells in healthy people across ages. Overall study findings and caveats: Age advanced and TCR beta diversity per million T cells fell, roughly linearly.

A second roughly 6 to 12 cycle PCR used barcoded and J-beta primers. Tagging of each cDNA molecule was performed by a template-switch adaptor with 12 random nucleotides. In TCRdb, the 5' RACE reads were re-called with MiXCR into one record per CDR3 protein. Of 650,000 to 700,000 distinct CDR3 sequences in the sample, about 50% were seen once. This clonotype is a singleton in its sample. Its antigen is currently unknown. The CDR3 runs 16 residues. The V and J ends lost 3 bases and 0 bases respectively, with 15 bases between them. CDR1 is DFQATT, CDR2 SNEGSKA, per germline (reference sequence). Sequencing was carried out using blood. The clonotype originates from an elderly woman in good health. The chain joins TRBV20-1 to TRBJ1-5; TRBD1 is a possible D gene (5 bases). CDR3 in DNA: TGCAGTGCTAGGGGGGGGAGGTTCCTTAGCAATCAGCCCCAGCATTTT. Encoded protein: CSARGGRFLSNQPQHF.